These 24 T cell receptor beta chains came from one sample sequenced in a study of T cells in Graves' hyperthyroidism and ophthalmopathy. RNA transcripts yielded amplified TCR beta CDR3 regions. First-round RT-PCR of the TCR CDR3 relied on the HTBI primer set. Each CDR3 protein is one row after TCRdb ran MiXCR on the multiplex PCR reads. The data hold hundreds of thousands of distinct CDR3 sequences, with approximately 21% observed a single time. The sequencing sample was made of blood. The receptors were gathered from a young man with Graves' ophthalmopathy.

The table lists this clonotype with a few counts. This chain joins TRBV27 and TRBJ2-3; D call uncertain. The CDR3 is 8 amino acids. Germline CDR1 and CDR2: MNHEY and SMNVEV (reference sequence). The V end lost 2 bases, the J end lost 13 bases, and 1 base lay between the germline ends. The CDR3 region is CASSLEYF. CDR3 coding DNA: TGTGCCAGCAGTTTAGAGTATTTT.

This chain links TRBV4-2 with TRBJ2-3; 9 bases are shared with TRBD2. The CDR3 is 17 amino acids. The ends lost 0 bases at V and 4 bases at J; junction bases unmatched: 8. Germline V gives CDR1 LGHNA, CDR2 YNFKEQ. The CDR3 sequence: CASSQDLAGGQSDTQYF. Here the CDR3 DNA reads TGTGCCAGCAGCCAAGATCTTGCGGGAGGGCAGTCAGATACGCAGTATTTT.

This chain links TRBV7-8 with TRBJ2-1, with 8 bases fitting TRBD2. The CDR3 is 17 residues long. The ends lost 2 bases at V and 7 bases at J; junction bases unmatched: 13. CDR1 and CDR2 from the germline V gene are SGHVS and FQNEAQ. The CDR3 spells CASSLTPSAGEGNEQFF. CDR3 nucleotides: TGTGCCAGCAGCTTAACCCCATCAGCGGGAGAGGGGAATGAGCAGTTCTTC.

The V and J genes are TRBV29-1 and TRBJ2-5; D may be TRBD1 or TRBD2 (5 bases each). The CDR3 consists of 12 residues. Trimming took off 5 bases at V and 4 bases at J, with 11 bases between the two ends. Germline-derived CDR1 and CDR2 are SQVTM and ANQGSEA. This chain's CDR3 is CSVLKGRETQYF. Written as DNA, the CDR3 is TGCAGCGTTTTAAAGGGACGAGAGACCCAGTACTTC.

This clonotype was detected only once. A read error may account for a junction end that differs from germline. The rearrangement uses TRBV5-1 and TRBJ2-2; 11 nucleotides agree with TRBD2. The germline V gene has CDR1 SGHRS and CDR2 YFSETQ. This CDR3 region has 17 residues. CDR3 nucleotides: TGCGCCAACAGCCAAAATAGCGGGAGGGCTGCCACCGGGGAGCTGTTTTTT. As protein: CANSQNSGRAATGELFF.

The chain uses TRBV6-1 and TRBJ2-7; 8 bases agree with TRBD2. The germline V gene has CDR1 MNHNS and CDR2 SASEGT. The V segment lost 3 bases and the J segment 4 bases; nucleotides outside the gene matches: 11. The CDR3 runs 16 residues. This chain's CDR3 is CASSELLEREIYEQYF. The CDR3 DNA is TGTGCCAGCAGTGAGCTCCTCGAGCGGGAGATTTACGAGCAGTACTTC.

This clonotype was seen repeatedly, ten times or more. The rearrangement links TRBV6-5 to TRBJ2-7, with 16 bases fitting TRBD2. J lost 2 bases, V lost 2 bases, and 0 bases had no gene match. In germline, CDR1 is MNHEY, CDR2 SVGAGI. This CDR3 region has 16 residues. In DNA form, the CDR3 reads TGTGCCAGCAGTTACGGGACTAGCGGGAGGGCCTACGAGCAGTACTTC. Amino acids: CASSYGTSGRAYEQYF.

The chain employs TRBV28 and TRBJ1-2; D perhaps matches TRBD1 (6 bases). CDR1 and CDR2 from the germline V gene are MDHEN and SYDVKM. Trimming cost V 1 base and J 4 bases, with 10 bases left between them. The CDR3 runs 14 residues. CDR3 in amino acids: CASSLLDRTYGYTF. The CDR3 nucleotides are TGTGCCAGCAGTTTATTAGACAGGACCTATGGCTACACCTTC.

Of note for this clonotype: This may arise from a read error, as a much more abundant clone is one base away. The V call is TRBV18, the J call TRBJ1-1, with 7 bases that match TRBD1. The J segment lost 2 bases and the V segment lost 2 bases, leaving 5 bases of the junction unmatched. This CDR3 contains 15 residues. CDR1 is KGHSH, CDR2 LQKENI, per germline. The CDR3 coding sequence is TGTGCCAGCTCACCAAGGACAGGTAATAACACTGAAGCTTTCTTT. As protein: CASSPRTGNNTEAFF.

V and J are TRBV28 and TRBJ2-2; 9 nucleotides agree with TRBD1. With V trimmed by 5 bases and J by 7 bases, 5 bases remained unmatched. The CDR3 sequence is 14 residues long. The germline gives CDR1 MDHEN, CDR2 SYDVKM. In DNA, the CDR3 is TGTGCCAGCAGTACCGGACAGGGGAACGGGGAGCTGTTTTTT. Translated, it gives CASSTGQGNGELFF. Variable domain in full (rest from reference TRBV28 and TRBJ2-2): DVKVTQSSRYLVKRTGEKVFLECVQDMDHENMFWYRQDPGLGLRLIYFSYDVKMKEKGDIPEGYSVSREKKERFSLILESASTNQTSMYLCASSTGQGNGELFFGEGSRLTVL.

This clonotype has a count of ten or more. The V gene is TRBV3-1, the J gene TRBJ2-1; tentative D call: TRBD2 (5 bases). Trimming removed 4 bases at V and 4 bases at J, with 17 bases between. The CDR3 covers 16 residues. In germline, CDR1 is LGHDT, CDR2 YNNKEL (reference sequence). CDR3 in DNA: TGTGCCAGCAGCCGTGGAGAGGGCTGGAATTACAATGAGCAGTTCTTC. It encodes CASSRGEGWNYNEQFF.

The CDR3 spells CASSESGTGRMGTEAFF. As DNA, the CDR3 is TGCGCCAGCAGTGAGTCGGGGACAGGGCGTATGGGAACTGAAGCTTTCTTT. The V gene is TRBV10-1, the J gene TRBJ1-1; 9 bases agree with TRBD1. With 0 bases clipped from V and 5 bases from J, the junction kept 10 bases outside the gene matches. CDR3 size: 17 residues. The germline CDR1 and CDR2 sequences are WNHNN and SYGVQD (reference sequence).

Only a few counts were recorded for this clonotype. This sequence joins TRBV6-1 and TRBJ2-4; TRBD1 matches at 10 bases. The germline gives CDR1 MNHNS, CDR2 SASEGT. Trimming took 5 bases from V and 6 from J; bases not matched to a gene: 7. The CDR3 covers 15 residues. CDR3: CASSTDRGRGNIQYF. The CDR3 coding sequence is TGTGCCAGCAGTACCGACAGGGGGCGAGGAAACATTCAGTACTTC.

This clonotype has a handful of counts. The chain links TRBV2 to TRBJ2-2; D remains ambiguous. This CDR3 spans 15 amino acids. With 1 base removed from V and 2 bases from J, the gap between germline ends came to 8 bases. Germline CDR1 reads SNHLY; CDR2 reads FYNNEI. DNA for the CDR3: TGTGCCAGCAGTGAAGAGGGCCCTAACACCGGGGAGCTGTTTTTT. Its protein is CASSEEGPNTGELFF.

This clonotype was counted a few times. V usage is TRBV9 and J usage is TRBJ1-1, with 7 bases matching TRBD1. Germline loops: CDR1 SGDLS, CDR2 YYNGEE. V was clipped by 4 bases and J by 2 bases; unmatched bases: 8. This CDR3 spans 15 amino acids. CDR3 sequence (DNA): TGTGCCAGCAGCTCCCAAGGGACAGTTAACACTGAAGCTTTCTTT. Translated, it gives CASSSQGTVNTEAFF.

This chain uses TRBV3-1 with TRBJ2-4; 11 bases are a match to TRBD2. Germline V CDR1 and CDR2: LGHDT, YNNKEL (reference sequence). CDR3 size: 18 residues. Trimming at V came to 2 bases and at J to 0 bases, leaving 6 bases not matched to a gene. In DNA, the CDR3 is TGTGCCAGCAGCCAAACAACTAGCGGGAGAATAGCCAAAAACATTCAGTACTTC. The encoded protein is CASSQTTSGRIAKNIQYF.

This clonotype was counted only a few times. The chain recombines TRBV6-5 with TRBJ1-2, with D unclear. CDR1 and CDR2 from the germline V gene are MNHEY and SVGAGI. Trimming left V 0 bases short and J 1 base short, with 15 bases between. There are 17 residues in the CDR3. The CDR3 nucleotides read TGTGCCAGCAGTTACTCGAGACATCCGATGATTAACTATGGCTACACCTTC. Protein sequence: CASSYSRHPMINYGYTF.

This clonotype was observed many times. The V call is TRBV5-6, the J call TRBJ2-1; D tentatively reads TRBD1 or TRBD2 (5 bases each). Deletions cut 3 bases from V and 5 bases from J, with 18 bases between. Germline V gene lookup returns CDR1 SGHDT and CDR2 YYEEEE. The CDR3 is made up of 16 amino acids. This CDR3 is CASSSLGPRGNNEQFF. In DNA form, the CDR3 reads TGTGCCAGCAGCTCGCTCGGCCCGAGGGGCAACAATGAGCAGTTCTTC.

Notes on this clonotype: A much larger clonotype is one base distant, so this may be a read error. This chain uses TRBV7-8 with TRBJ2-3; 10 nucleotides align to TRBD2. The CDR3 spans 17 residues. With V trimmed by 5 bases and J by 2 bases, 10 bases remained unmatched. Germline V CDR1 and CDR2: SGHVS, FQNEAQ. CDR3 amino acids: CASSLRRTSGNTDTQYF. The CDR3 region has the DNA TGTGCCAGCAGCCTACGCCGGACTAGCGGCAACACAGATACGCAGTATTTT.

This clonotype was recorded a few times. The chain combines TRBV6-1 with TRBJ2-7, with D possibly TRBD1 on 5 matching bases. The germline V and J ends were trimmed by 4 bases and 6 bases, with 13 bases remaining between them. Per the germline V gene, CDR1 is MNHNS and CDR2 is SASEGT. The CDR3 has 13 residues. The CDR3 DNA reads TGTGCCAGCAGTGGTGTCAGGGCAGTCGAGCAGTACTTC. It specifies CASSGVRAVEQYF.

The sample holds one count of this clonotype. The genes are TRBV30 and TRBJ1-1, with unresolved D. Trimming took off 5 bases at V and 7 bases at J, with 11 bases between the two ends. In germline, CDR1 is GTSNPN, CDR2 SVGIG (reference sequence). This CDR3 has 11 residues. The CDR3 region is CAWSVELEAFF. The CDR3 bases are TGTGCCTGGTCCGTAGAACTTGAAGCTTTCTTT.

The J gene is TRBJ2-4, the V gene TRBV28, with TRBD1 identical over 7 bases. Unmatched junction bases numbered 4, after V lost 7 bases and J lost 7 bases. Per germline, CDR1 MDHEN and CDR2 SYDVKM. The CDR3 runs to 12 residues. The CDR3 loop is CASKGAVNIQYF. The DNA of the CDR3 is TGTGCCAGCAAGGGGGCGGTGAACATTCAGTACTTC.

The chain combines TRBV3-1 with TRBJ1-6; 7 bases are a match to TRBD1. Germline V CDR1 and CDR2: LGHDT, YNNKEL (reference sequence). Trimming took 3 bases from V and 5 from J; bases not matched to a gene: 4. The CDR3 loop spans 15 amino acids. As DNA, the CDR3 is TGTGCCAGCAGCCAGATGGGACAGAATAATTCACCCCTCCACTTT. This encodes CASSQMGQNNSPLHF.

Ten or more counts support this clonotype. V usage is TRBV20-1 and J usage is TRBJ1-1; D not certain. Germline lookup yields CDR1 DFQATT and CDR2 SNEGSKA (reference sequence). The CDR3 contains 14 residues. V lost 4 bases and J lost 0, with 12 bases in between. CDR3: CSATQAGMNTEAFF. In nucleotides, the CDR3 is TGCAGTGCTACCCAGGCGGGTATGAACACTGAAGCTTTCTTT.